What follows describes a single TCR beta chain. The entry originates in a study of T cell responses to AZD1222 COVID-19 vaccine. Sequenced by immunoSEQ multiplex PCR; TCRdb stores in-frame clones only, minus some. The repertoire holds some 130,000 clones, with about nine tenths as singletons. Germline assignment: CDR1 KGHSH and CDR2 LQKENI. V dropped 0 bases and J dropped 1 base, with 10 bases sitting between them. The CDR3 has 15 amino acids. The V and J genes are TRBV18 and TRBJ2-7, with a possible D match to TRBD2 (5 bases). The origin of this receptor is an adult in good health. This specimen consisted of peripheral blood, obtained on day 0 of AZD1222 vaccination. The CDR3 DNA is TGTGCCAGCTCACCACCTCCGGACTGGTCCTACGAGCAGTACTTC. Its protein is CASSPPPDWSYEQYF.